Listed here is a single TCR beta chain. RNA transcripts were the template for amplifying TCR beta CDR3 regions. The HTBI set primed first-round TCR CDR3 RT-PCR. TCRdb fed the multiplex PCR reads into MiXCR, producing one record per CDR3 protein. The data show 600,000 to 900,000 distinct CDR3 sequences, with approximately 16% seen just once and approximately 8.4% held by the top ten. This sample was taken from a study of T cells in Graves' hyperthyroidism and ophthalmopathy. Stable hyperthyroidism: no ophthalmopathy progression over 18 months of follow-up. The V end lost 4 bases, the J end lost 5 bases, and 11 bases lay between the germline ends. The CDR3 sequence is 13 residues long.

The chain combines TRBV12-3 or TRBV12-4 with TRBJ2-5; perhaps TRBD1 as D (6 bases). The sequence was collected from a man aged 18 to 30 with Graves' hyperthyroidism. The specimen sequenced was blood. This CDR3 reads CASSSLTGETQYF. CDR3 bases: TGTGCCAGCAGTTCATTAACAGGGGAGACCCAGTACTTC.